The 8 T cell receptor beta chains below come from one sample, sequenced in a study of cytomegalovirus exposure and HLA in healthy donors. 60 Vbeta and 13 Jbeta primers were used in PCR. Some clones are missing from TCRdb's copy, which holds only in-frame ones; the method was immunoSEQ multiplex PCR. The data contain 95,000 to 110,000 clones, under 85% of them seen just once; the ten biggest clones take up 4.2%. What was sequenced was PBMCs. Receptor source: a male donor in good health and CMV-seronegative.

The J gene is TRBJ2-7, the V gene TRBV15; 11 positions match TRBD1. The CDR3 is 17 residues long. V was clipped by 1 base and J by 2 bases; unmatched bases: 7. The V gene's germline CDR1 is LNHNV and CDR2 YYDKDF (reference sequence). CDR3 DNA: TGTGCCACCAGCAGAGGGATACCGGGACAGGGGGCCTACGAGCAGTACTTC. This translates into CATSRGIPGQGAYEQYF.

The J gene is TRBJ2-7, the V gene TRBV6-5; TRBD2 agrees at 13 bases. Unmatched junction bases numbered 3, after V lost 4 bases and J lost 3 bases. The CDR3 is made up of 15 amino acids. Germline CDR1 is MNHEY and CDR2 is SVGAGI. The CDR3 coding sequence is TGTGCCAGCAGTTCCGGGACTAGCGGGAACTACGAGCAGTACTTC. Translation: CASSSGTSGNYEQYF.

The chain recombines TRBV18 with TRBJ2-3; D unclear. CDR3 size: 13 residues. CDR1 and CDR2 from the germline V gene are KGHSH and LQKENI. V was clipped by 5 bases and J by 2 bases, with 8 bases between them. The CDR3 DNA follows: TGTGCCAGCTCAGCCGCTAACACAGATACGCAGTATTTT. Translating it yields CASSAANTDTQYF.

V gene TRBV30 combines with J gene TRBJ2-1; 7 positions match TRBD1. The V segment lost 4 bases and the J segment 2 bases; nucleotides outside the gene matches: 11. CDR1 and CDR2 (germline): GTSNPN, SVGIG (reference sequence). The CDR3 is 16 residues long. DNA of the CDR3: TGTGCCTGGATGGCTATTGACAGGGCCGCCTACAATGAGCAGTTCTTC. It encodes CAWMAIDRAAYNEQFF.

This clone was found a few times. The chain uses TRBV6-5 and TRBJ2-1, with 8 bases fitting TRBD1. Per the germline V gene, CDR1 is MNHEY and CDR2 is SVGAGI. The trim removed 6 bases at V and 3 bases at J, leaving 7 bases unmatched. This CDR3 is built from 15 residues. Written as DNA, the CDR3 is TGTGCCAGCAGCCCCGGACAGGGTTTCTACAATGAGCAGTTCTTC. This translates into CASSPGQGFYNEQFF.

The chain carries TRBV27 and TRBJ1-4; D gene ambiguous. Looked up from germline, CDR1 is MNHEY and CDR2 is SMNVEV (reference sequence). V lost 3 bases to trimming and J lost 5 bases, with 10 bases between them. This CDR3 contains 14 residues. DNA of the CDR3: TGTGCCAGCAGTTTCAATGGGCCCAATGAAAAACTGTTTTTT. Translated: CASSFNGPNEKLFF.

This chain uses TRBV30 with TRBJ2-2; TRBD1 aligns across 10 bases. The J call may be incorrect, as the DNA end agrees better with TRBJ1-3. CDR3 length: 14 residues. Germline V gene sequence: CDR1 GTSNPN, CDR2 SVGIG (reference sequence). CDR3 amino acids: CAWYDRGLGNTIYF. The CDR3 DNA reads as TGTGCCTGGTATGACAGGGGGCTCGGAAACACCATATATTTT.

This chain connects TRBV6-4 to TRBJ2-3, with TRBD1 matching over 8 bases. Germline-derived CDR1 and CDR2 are MRHNA and SNTAGT. The trim removed 0 bases at V and 5 bases at J, leaving 4 bases unmatched. This CDR3 has 15 amino acids. Here the CDR3 reads CASSDSRTGRDTQYF. The CDR3 DNA sequence: TGTGCCAGCAGTGACTCGAGGACAGGGAGAGATACGCAGTATTTT.